This record looks at one TCR beta chain sequence and its context. The antigen remains unidentified. These data originate in a study of beta chain features in type 1 diabetes. Investigators reverse transcribed all isolated RNA, so they sequenced expressed TCRB transcripts. Repertoires were generated with immunoSEQ multiplex PCR, while TCRdb's copy carries only in-frame clones and drops some. The sample records about 39,000 clones, around 48% being singletons. A sort by CD45RO/CCR7/CD25/CD127/CD95/CD27 yielded CD4+ naive, central memory, regulatory and stem cell-like memory cells. Purity exceeded 98% in all sorted populations. Study-wide points: Possibly, sequencing cDNA over-represented cells that had high TCR expression levels. Shortening of TCRB CDR3s, moderate but significant, appeared in all four CD4+ subsets of Type 1 diabetes patients.

Sequencing was done on a sample of central memory CD4+ T cells from blood. The receptor was derived from a woman between 18 and 29 years old in good health.

DNA for the CDR3: TGTGCCAGCAGCATCGAGACACGAGAGACCCAGTACTTC. Its translation is CASSIETRETQYF. J is TRBJ2-5 and V is TRBV5-8, with unresolved D. The germline gives CDR1 SGHTS, CDR2 YDEGEE. Trimming left V 4 bases short and J 4 bases short, with 11 bases between. This CDR3 contains 13 residues.